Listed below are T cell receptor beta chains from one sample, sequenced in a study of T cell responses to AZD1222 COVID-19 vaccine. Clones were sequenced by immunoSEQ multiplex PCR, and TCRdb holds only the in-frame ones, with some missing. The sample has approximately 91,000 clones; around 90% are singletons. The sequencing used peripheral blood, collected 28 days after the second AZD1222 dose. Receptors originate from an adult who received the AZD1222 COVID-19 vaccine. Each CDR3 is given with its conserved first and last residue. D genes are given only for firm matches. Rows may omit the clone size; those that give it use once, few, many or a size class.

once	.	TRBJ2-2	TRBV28	CASSSLRTGELFF	TGTGCCAGCAGTTCCCTAAGAACCGGGGAGCTGTTTTTT
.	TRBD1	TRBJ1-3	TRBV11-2	CASSLGVRGHGNTIYF	TGTGCCAGCAGCTTAGGGGTCAGGGGGCACGGAAACACCATATATTTT
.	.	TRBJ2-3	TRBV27	CASSLGNTQYF	TGTGCCAGCAGTTTAGGAAATACGCAGTATTTT
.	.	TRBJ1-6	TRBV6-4	CASSDEENSPLHF	TGTGCCAGCAGTGACGAGGAGAATTCACCCCTCCACTTT
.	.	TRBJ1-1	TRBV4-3	CASSQDLENTEAFF	TGCGCCAGCAGCCAAGATCTCGAGAACACTGAAGCTTTCTTT
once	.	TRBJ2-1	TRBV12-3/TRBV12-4	CASSFNEQFF	TGTGCCAGCAGTTTCAATGAGCAGTTCTTC
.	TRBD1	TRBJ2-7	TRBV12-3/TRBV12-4	CASSRTGAEQYF	TGTGCCAGCAGTAGGACAGGGGCCGAGCAGTACTTC
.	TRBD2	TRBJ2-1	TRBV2	CASSPTSGSYNEQFF	TGTGCCAGCAGTCCAACTAGCGGGAGTTACAATGAGCAGTTCTTC
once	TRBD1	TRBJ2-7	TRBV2	CASILGTGVSEQYF	TGTGCCAGCATTTTAGGGACAGGGGTTTCCGAGCAGTACTTC
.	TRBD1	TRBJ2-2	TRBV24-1	CATSDFGTGVGELFF	TGTGCCACCAGTGATTTTGGGACAGGGGTCGGGGAGCTGTTTTTT
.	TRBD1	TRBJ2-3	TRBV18	CASSPKTGITDTQYF	TGTGCCAGCTCCCCGAAGACAGGGATCACAGATACGCAGTATTTT
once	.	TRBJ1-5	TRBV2	CASRNRANSNQPQHF	TGTGCCAGCAGGAACAGGGCGAATAGCAATCAGCCCCAGCATTTT
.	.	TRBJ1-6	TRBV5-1	CASSLESSIYNSPLHF	TGCGCCAGCAGCTTGGAGTCAAGCATCTATAATTCACCCCTCCACTTT
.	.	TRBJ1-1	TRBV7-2	CASSFRGGASTEAFF	TGTGCCAGCAGCTTTAGGGGGGGGGCAAGCACTGAAGCTTTCTTT
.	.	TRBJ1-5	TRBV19	CASRQPNNQPQHF	TGTGCCAGCCGACAGCCTAACAATCAGCCCCAGCATTTT
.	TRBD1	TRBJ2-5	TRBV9	CASSEGQGWETQYF	TGTGCCAGCAGCGAGGGACAGGGGTGGGAGACCCAGTACTTC
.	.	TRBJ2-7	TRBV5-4	CASSSGSYEQYF	TGTGCCAGCAGCTCTGGATCCTACGAGCAGTACTTC